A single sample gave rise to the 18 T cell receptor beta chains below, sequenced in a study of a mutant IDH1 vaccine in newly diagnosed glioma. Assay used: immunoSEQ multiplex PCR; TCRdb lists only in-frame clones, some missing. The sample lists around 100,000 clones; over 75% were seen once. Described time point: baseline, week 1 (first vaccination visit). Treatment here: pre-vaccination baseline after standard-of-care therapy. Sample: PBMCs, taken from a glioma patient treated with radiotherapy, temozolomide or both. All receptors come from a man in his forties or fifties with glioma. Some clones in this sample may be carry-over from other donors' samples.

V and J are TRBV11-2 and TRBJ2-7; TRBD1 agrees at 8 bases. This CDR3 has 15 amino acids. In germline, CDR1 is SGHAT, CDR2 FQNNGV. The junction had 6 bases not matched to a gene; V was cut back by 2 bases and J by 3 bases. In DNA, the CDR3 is TGTGCCAGCAGCTTATTCTGGACAGGGAACTACGAGCAGTACTTC. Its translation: CASSLFWTGNYEQYF.

CDR3 protein: CAWSPRGEAFF. Written as DNA, the CDR3 is TGTGCCTGGAGCCCCCGAGGTGAAGCTTTCTTT. This chain connects TRBV30 to TRBJ1-1, with D unresolved. CDR1 and CDR2 (germline): GTSNPN, SVGIG (reference sequence). V was trimmed by 3 bases and J by 7 bases, leaving 9 bases between them. The CDR3 is made up of 11 amino acids.

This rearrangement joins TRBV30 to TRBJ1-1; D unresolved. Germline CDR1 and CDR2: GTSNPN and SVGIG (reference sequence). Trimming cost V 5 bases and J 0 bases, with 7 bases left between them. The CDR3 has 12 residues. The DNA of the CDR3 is TGTGCCTGGGTCCCATTGAACACTGAAGCTTTCTTT. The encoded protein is CAWVPLNTEAFF.

The CDR3 coding sequence is TGTGCCAGCAGTCGGGACAGGGGGCAGATCCAGTACTTC. This encodes CASSRDRGQIQYF. The V gene is TRBV6-5, the J gene TRBJ2-5; 12 nucleotides line up with TRBD1. V shed 5 bases, J shed 10 bases, and the junction held 5 bases outside the gene matches. Germline CDR1 is MNHEY and CDR2 is SVGAGI. The CDR3 is 13 amino acids.

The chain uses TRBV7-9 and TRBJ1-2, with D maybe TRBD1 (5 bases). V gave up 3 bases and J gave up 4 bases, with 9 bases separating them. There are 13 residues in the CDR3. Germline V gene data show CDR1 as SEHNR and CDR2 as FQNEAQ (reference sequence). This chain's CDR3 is CASSLGQGYGYTF. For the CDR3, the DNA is TGTGCCAGCAGCTTGGGTCAGGGCTATGGCTACACCTTC.

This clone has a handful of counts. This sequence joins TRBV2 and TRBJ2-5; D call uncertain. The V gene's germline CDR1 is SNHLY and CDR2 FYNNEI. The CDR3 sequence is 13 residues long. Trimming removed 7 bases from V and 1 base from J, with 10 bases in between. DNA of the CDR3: TGTGCCAGCAATCCCCCGTTCCAAGAGACCCAGTACTTC. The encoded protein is CASNPPFQETQYF.

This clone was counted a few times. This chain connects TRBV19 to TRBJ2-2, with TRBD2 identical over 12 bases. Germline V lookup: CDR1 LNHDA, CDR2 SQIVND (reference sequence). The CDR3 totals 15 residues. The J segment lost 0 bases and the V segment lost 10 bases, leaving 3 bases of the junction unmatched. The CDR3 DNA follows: TGTGCCACCTCTAGCGGGGGGGCGAACACCGGGGAGCTGTTTTTT. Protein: CATSSGGANTGELFF.

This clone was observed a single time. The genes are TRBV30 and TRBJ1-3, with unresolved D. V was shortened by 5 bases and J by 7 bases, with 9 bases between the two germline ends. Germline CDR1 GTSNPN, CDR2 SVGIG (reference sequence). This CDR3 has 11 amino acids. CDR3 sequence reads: CAWGQMNTIYF. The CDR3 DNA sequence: TGTGCCTGGGGCCAGATGAACACCATATATTTT.

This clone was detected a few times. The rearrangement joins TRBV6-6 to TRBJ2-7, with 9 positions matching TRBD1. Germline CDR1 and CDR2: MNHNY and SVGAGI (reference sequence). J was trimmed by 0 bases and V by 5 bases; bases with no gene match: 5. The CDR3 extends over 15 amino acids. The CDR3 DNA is TGTGCCAGCAGTCAAGGACAGGGGTTCTCCTACGAGCAGTACTTC. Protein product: CASSQGQGFSYEQYF.

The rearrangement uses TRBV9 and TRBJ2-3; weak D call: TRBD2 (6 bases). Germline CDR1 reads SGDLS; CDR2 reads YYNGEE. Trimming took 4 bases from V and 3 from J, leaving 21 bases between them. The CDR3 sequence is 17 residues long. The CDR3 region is CASSRRGASEGTDTQYF. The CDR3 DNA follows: TGTGCCAGCAGCCGGAGGGGCGCCTCAGAGGGTACAGATACGCAGTATTTT.

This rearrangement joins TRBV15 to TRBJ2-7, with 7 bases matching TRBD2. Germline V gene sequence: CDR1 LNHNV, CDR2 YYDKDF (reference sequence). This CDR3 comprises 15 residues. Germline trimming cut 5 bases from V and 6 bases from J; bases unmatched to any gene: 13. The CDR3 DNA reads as TGTGCCACCAGCTCATTGGGGGGAGGGGCGGCCGAGCAGTACTTC. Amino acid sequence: CATSSLGGGAAEQYF.

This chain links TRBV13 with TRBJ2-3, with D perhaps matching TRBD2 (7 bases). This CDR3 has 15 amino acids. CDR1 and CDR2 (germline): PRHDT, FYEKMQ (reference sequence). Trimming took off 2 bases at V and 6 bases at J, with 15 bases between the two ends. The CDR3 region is CASSLRGGASDTQYF. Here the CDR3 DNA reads TGTGCCAGCAGCTTAAGGGGGGGGGCCTCCGATACGCAGTATTTT.

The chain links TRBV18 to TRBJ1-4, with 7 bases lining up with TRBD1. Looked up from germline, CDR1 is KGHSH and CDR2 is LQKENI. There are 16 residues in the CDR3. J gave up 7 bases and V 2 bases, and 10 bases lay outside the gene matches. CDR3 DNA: TGTGCCAGCTCACCAAGTGTTCCAGGGGGAAGTGAAAAACTGTTTTTT. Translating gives CASSPSVPGGSEKLFF.

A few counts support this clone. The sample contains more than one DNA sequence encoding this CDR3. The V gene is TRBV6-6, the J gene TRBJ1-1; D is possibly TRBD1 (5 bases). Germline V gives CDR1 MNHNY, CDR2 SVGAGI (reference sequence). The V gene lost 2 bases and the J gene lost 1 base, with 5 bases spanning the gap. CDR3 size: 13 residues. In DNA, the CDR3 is TGTGCCAGCAGTTACGGGGGGAACACTGAAGCTTTCTTT. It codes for CASSYGGNTEAFF.

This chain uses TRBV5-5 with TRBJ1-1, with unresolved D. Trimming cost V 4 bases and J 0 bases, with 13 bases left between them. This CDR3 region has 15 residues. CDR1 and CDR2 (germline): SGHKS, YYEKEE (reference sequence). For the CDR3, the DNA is TGTGCCAGCAGCCATCTAACACCGGTGAACACTGAAGCTTTCTTT. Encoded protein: CASSHLTPVNTEAFF.

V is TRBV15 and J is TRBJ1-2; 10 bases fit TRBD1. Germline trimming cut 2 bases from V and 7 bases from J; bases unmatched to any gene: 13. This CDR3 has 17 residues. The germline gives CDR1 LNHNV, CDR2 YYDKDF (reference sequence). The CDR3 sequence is CATSRSTGGASSGGYTF. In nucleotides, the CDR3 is TGTGCCACCAGCAGATCGACAGGGGGCGCGAGTTCGGGTGGCTACACCTTC. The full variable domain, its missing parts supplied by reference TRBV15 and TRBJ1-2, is DAMVIQNPRYQVTQFGKPVTLSCSQTLNHNVMYWYQQKSSQAPKLLFHYYDKDFNNEADTPDNFQSRRPNTSFCFLDIRSPGLGDTAMYLCATSRSTGGASSGGYTFGSGTRLTVV.

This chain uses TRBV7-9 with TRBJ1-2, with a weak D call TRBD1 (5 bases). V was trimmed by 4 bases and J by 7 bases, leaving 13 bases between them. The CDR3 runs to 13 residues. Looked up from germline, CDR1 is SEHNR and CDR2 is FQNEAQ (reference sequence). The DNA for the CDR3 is TGTGCCAGCAGCTCACAGGTTTTTGGTGGCTACACCTTC. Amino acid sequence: CASSSQVFGGYTF.

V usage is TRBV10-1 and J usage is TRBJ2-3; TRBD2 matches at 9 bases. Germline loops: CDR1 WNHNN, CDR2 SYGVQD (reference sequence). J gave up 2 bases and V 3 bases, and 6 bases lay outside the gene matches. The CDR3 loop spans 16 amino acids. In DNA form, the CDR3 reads TGCGCCAGCAGTGAACGACTAGCGGTGATCACAGATACGCAGTATTTT. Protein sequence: CASSERLAVITDTQYF.